Following are 11 T cell receptor beta chains from one sample sequenced in a study of blood T cell repertoires in COVID-19. Sequenced by immunoSEQ multiplex PCR; TCRdb stores in-frame clones only, minus some. This sample has under 95,000 clones; 65% to 80% occur once, and the top ten carry around 10%. The source material was peripheral blood. These receptor sequences come from a man aged 70 or older with acute or convalescent COVID-19.

The V call is TRBV5-1, the J call TRBJ2-7; TRBD1 matches at 8 bases. Germline V gene data show CDR1 as SGHRS and CDR2 as YFSETQ. CDR3 length equals 15 residues. Trimming at V came to 4 bases and at J to 3 bases, leaving 9 bases not matched to a gene. Written as DNA, the CDR3 is TGCGCCAGCAGCCGCGACGGACAGGGAGGCTACGAGCAGTACTTC. Amino acids: CASSRDGQGGYEQYF.

The genes are TRBV11-2 and TRBJ1-1, with D possibly TRBD1 on 6 matching bases. Trimming removed 5 bases from V and 5 bases from J, with 21 bases in between. CDR1 SGHAT and CDR2 FQNNGV come from the germline V gene. The CDR3 has 16 residues. The CDR3 loop reads CASSGRGYPGGTEAFF. DNA of the CDR3: TGTGCCAGCAGCGGCAGGGGTTACCCGGGCGGAACTGAAGCTTTCTTT.

This chain links TRBV12-3 or TRBV12-4 with TRBJ1-2; the D gene is possibly TRBD1 (5 bases). The germline V and J ends were trimmed by 3 bases and 12 bases, with 11 bases remaining between them. The CDR3 runs to 11 residues. This CDR3 is CASSLGREHTF. CDR3 bases: TGTGCCAGCAGTTTGGGCAGGGAACACACCTTC.

The V call is TRBV10-1, the J call TRBJ1-6; 7 bases fit TRBD1. The germline gives CDR1 WNHNN, CDR2 SYGVQD (reference sequence). The CDR3 sequence is 13 residues long. Trimming at V came to 7 bases and at J to 10 bases, leaving 7 bases not matched to a gene. The CDR3 DNA is TGCGCCAGCAATCCGGTACAGGGGTCACCCCTCCACTTT. It translates to CASNPVQGSPLHF.

The rearrangement joins TRBV5-5 to TRBJ1-1; 7 bases fit TRBD1. From germline, CDR1 is SGHKS and CDR2 YYEKEE (reference sequence). The CDR3 is 12 amino acids. J was trimmed by 6 bases and V by 3 bases; bases with no gene match: 2. The CDR3 DNA is TGTGCCAGCAGCTCGACAGGGCCTGAAGCTTTCTTT. The encoded protein is CASSSTGPEAFF. The variable domain in full, completed from reference TRBV5-5 and TRBJ1-1, reads DAGVTQSPTHLIKTRGQQVTLRCSPISGHKSVSWYQQVLGQGPQFIFQYYEKEERGRGNFPDRFSARQFPNYSSELNVNALLLGDSALYLCASSSTGPEAFFGQGTRLTVV.

This chain links TRBV28 with TRBJ1-2; D ambiguous. V lost 7 bases and J 1 base, leaving 7 bases between the germline ends. Germline V gives CDR1 MDHEN, CDR2 SYDVKM. This CDR3 has 12 residues. CDR3: CASNQNNYGYTF. The DNA for the CDR3 is TGTGCCAGCAACCAGAATAACTATGGCTACACCTTC.

The rearrangement joins TRBV5-1 to TRBJ2-3, with no clear D. This CDR3 has 14 residues. Germline CDR1 reads SGHRS; CDR2 reads YFSETQ. The V and J ends lost 4 bases and 3 bases respectively, with 12 bases between them. As DNA, the CDR3 is TGCGCCAGCAGCCCGCAAAAGGAGACAGATACGCAGTATTTT. Its translation is CASSPQKETDTQYF. The variable domain in full, completed from reference TRBV5-1 and TRBJ2-3, reads KAGVTQTPRYLIKTRGQQVTLSCSPISGHRSVSWYQQTPGQGLQFLFEYFSETQRNKGNFPGRFSGRQFSNSRSEMNVSTLELGDSALYLCASSPQKETDTQYFGPGTRLTVL.

This chain uses TRBV14 with TRBJ1-3, with TRBD1 identical over 9 bases. The CDR3 is made up of 15 amino acids. V trimming: 1 base; J trimming: 8 bases; junction bases outside the gene matches: 6. CDR1 is SGHDN, CDR2 FVKESK, per germline. The CDR3 DNA reads as TGTGCCAGCAGCCAAGTTCGGACAGGGGTGGACACCATATATTTT. This gives the protein CASSQVRTGVDTIYF.

V is TRBV19 and J is TRBJ2-2; perhaps TRBD2 as D (7 bases). From germline, CDR1 is LNHDA and CDR2 SQIVND (reference sequence). Trimming removed 5 bases at V and 0 bases at J, with 13 bases between. This CDR3 is built from 16 residues. As DNA, the CDR3 is TGTGCCAGTAGTTTGAGGGGGGGTTCGAACACCGGGGAGCTGTTTTTT. Its protein is CASSLRGGSNTGELFF.

V and J are TRBV2 and TRBJ2-5, with D perhaps matching TRBD2 (6 bases). The germline V gene encodes CDR1 SNHLY and CDR2 FYNNEI. Trimming shortened V by 3 bases and J by 1 base, and 12 bases separated the two germline ends. The CDR3 totals 15 residues. This chain's CDR3 is CASSDVADIQETQYF. DNA for the CDR3: TGTGCCAGCAGTGATGTAGCGGACATCCAAGAGACCCAGTACTTC.

The chain employs TRBV27 and TRBJ2-3, with D tentatively TRBD1 (6 bases). The V and J ends lost 5 bases and 1 base respectively, with 13 bases between them. The CDR3 is made up of 15 amino acids. CDR1 and CDR2 from the germline V gene are MNHEY and SMNVEV (reference sequence). Here the CDR3 DNA reads TGTGCCAGCAGTCCCGGGACAATCCGCACAGATACGCAGTATTTT. Protein product: CASSPGTIRTDTQYF.